The 19 T cell receptor beta chains below were found in one sample sequenced in a study of blood T cell repertoires in COVID-19. Measured with immunoSEQ multiplex PCR; TCRdb has only the in-frame clones, and not every one. The table has 98,000 or so clones, around 81% seen once. Sequences were obtained from peripheral blood. The receptors originated from a woman between 65 and 79 years old with acute or convalescent COVID-19.

The CDR3 DNA reads TGTGCCAGCAGTTACTCGGTCCCCCCACTCGACGAGCAGTACGTC. This translates into CASSYSVPPLDEQYV. This sequence joins TRBV6-5 and TRBJ2-7, with unresolved D. Germline CDR1 is MNHEY and CDR2 is SVGAGI. V was pared by 0 bases and J by 5 bases, with 14 bases between. CDR3 length equals 15 residues.

This sequence joins TRBV6-6 and TRBJ1-2, with TRBD1 as a possible D gene (5 bases). V lost 10 bases and J 5 bases, leaving 20 bases between the germline ends. The CDR3 is 14 residues long. From germline, CDR1 is MNHNY and CDR2 SVGAGI (reference sequence). In DNA, the CDR3 is TGTGCCACCAAACGGGGGGACGGTTCGTATGGCTACACCTTC. This encodes CATKRGDGSYGYTF.

The chain employs TRBV29-1 and TRBJ2-7; D remains unclear. CDR3 length: 13 amino acids. CDR1 is SQVTM and CDR2 is ANQGSEA in the germline V gene. Trimming stripped 5 bases from V and 0 bases from J, with 11 bases between. Here the CDR3 DNA reads TGCAGCGTTAGTGGTCCGAGCTCCTACGAGCAGTACTTC. Its protein product is CSVSGPSSYEQYF.

The rearrangement joins TRBV19 to TRBJ1-2; D is unclear. V lost 5 bases and J 1 base, leaving 8 bases between the germline ends. Germline V gives CDR1 LNHDA, CDR2 SQIVND (reference sequence). This CDR3 comprises 13 residues. The DNA for the CDR3 is TGTGCCAGTAGTTCCTCACTTAACTATGGCTACACCTTC. Translated, it gives CASSSSLNYGYTF. The entire variable domain, with the rest obtained from reference TRBV19 and TRBJ1-2, is as follows: DGGITQSPKYLFRKEGQNVTLSCEQNLNHDAMYWYRQDPGQGLRLIYYSQIVNDFQKGDIAEGYSVSREKKESFPLTVTSAQKNPTAFYLCASSSSLNYGYTFGSGTRLTVV.

This clone was seen only once. J is TRBJ2-3 and V is TRBV7-2; TRBD1 aligns across 9 bases. CDR3 size: 15 residues. The V and J ends lost 4 bases and 4 bases, in that order; junction bases with no gene match: 6. Germline CDR1 SGHTA, CDR2 FQGNSA. The CDR3 is CASSSRQGVSDTQYF. The CDR3 nucleotides are TGTGCCAGCAGCTCCCGACAGGGGGTTTCAGATACGCAGTATTTT.

This chain connects TRBV7-2 to TRBJ2-7; no clear D. The CDR3 is 15 residues long. Between the trimmed V and J ends, which lost 3 bases and 1 base, there was a span of 13 bases. From germline, CDR1 is SGHTA and CDR2 FQGNSA. The CDR3 DNA sequence: TGTGCCAGCAGCTTCTATATGGGCAGTTCCTACGAGCAGTACTTC. It yields the protein CASSFYMGSSYEQYF.

The chain is built from TRBV19 and TRBJ1-1; D ambiguous. There are 15 residues in the CDR3. Germline values: CDR1 LNHDA, CDR2 SQIVND (reference sequence). Between the trimmed V and J ends, which lost 5 bases and 1 base, there was a span of 14 bases. CDR3 coding DNA: TGTGCCAGTAGTTCAACAAGCGGGCGGAACACTGAAGCTTTCTTT. It codes for CASSSTSGRNTEAFF. The variable domain in full, completed from reference TRBV19 and TRBJ1-1, reads DGGITQSPKYLFRKEGQNVTLSCEQNLNHDAMYWYRQDPGQGLRLIYYSQIVNDFQKGDIAEGYSVSREKKESFPLTVTSAQKNPTAFYLCASSSTSGRNTEAFFGQGTRLTVV.

The chain is built from TRBV7-2 and TRBJ2-5, with a weak D call TRBD1 (6 bases). From germline, CDR1 is SGHTA and CDR2 FQGNSA. V was pared by 5 bases and J by 5 bases, with 15 bases between. The CDR3 spans 14 residues. The CDR3: CASSPTGFGETQYF. CDR3 DNA: TGTGCCAGCAGCCCCACAGGGTTCGGGGAGACCCAGTACTTC.

This clone was picked up one time. The chain joins TRBV7-2 to TRBJ2-5, with 7 bases fitting TRBD1. The V gene end was trimmed by 5 bases and the J gene end by 1 base; junction bases not matched to a gene: 13. The germline V gene encodes CDR1 SGHTA and CDR2 FQGNSA. This CDR3 has 17 residues. DNA for the CDR3: TGTGCCAGCAGCCTACGGACAGGCCGCCTTATCCAAGAGACCCAGTACTTC. Translating gives CASSLRTGRLIQETQYF. Full variable domain (outside the CDR3, taken from reference TRBV7-2 and TRBJ2-5): GAGVSQSPSNKVTEKGKDVELRCDPISGHTALYWYRQSLGQGLEFLIYFQGNSAPDKSGLPSDRFSAERTGGSVSTLTIQRTQQEDSAVYLCASSLRTGRLIQETQYFGPGTRLLVL.

In its sample, this clone was seen a few times. The V and J genes are TRBV3-1 (or the pseudogene TRBV3-2) and TRBJ1-1; TRBD1 aligns across 8 bases. The CDR3 has 14 amino acids. Germline CDR1 is LGHDT and CDR2 is YNNKEL (reference sequence). V was clipped by 3 bases and J by 6 bases; unmatched bases: 6. DNA for the CDR3: TGTGCCAGCAGCCAGATGGACAGGGACCCTGAAGCTTTCTTT. As protein: CASSQMDRDPEAFF.

This rearrangement joins TRBV4-2 to TRBJ2-3; 12 nucleotides match TRBD2. V lost 4 bases to trimming and J lost 5 bases; unmatched junction nucleotides: 13. This CDR3 is built from 18 residues. Per the germline V gene, CDR1 is LGHNA and CDR2 is YNFKEQ. The DNA of the CDR3 is TGTGCCAGCAGCCTACGTTGGCTAGCGGGGGGGGTTGAAGATACGCAGTATTTT. Amino acid sequence: CASSLRWLAGGVEDTQYF.

This clone was recorded only once. The V and J genes are TRBV2 and TRBJ1-5; tentatively, D is TRBD1 (6 bases). The germline V and J ends were trimmed by 7 bases and 2 bases, with 15 bases remaining between them. The CDR3 spans 15 residues. Germline V gene lookup returns CDR1 SNHLY and CDR2 FYNNEI. Here the CDR3 reads CASIKGHGGNQPQHF. The CDR3 DNA reads TGTGCCAGCATAAAGGGACACGGAGGCAATCAGCCCCAGCATTTT.

V and J are TRBV29-1 and TRBJ1-2, with D possibly TRBD1 on 5 matching bases. In germline, CDR1 is SQVTM, CDR2 ANQGSEA. Trimming took 0 bases from V and 7 from J, leaving 9 bases between them. The CDR3 length is 12 residues. The CDR3 is CSVEDQGGGYTF. The CDR3 nucleotides read TGCAGCGTTGAAGATCAGGGAGGTGGCTACACCTTC.

The rearrangement links TRBV18 to TRBJ2-4, with TRBD1 matching over 11 bases. The CDR3 runs 17 residues. The germline V gene has CDR1 KGHSH and CDR2 LQKENI. The ends lost 2 bases at V and 0 bases at J; junction bases unmatched: 3. The CDR3 spells CASSPGQGALAKNIQYF. The CDR3 coding sequence is TGTGCCAGCTCACCAGGACAGGGGGCCTTAGCCAAAAACATTCAGTACTTC.

The V call is TRBV3-1 (or the pseudogene TRBV3-2), the J call TRBJ1-5, with a weak D call TRBD1 (5 bases). Trimming removed 0 bases from V and 6 bases from J, with 12 bases in between. This CDR3 is 15 amino acids long. From germline, CDR1 is LGHDT and CDR2 YNNKEL (reference sequence). The CDR3, as DNA: TGTGCCAGCAGCCAAGACTTATCGCAGGGTCAGCCCCAGCATTTT. Protein: CASSQDLSQGQPQHF.

V is TRBV21-1 and J is TRBJ1-4; the table calls TRBD1, which could not be checked here. TRBV21-1 represents a pseudogene. The CDR3 has 16 residues. This CDR3 reads CASSKGRDRVYEKLFF. In DNA, the CDR3 is TGTGCCAGCAGCAAAGGCAGGGACAGGGTTTACGAAAAACTGTTTTTT.

This clone was seen only a few times. The chain has TRBV27 and TRBJ1-2; D remains ambiguous. Germline loops: CDR1 MNHEY, CDR2 SMNVEV (reference sequence). V was pared by 6 bases and J by 7 bases, with 15 bases between. The CDR3 has 13 residues. The CDR3 bases are TGTGCCAGCAGAACCCCTGCCGGTGGTGGCTACACCTTC. It yields the protein CASRTPAGGGYTF.

This chain's CDR3 is CASSFVAPQEAFF. The CDR3, as DNA: TGTGCCAGCAGTTTCGTGGCACCCCAAGAAGCTTTCTTT. V usage is TRBV28 and J usage is TRBJ1-1; D is unclear. The germline V gene encodes CDR1 MDHEN and CDR2 SYDVKM. Trimming pared 3 bases from V and 8 bases from J, leaving 13 bases between. There are 13 residues in the CDR3.

This chain joins TRBV4-2 and TRBJ2-2; D is possibly TRBD2 (6 bases). The ends were cut back, 0 bases at V and 5 bases at J, with 16 bases in the middle. Germline V lookup: CDR1 LGHNA, CDR2 YNFKEQ. The CDR3 totals 17 residues. CDR3: CASSQEGGLRGTGELFF. The CDR3 nucleotides read TGTGCCAGCAGCCAAGAGGGAGGCCTACGGGGGACCGGGGAGCTGTTTTTT.